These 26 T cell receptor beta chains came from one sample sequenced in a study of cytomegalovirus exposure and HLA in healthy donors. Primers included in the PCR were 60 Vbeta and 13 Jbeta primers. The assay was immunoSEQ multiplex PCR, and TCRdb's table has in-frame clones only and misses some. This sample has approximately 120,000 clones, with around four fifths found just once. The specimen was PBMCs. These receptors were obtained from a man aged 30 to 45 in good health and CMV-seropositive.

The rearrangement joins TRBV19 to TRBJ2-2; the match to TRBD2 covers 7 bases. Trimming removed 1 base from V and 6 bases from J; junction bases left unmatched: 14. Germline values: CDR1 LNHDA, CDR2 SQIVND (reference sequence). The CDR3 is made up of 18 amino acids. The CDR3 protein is CASSIAREGRQSAGELFF. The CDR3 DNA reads TGTGCCAGTAGTATAGCGAGGGAGGGACGTCAAAGCGCCGGGGAGCTGTTTTTT.

In DNA, the CDR3 is TGTGCCAGCAGTTACCCACCCGGGACAGCGCATTTT. The encoded protein is CASSYPPGTAHF. The chain combines TRBV6-6 with TRBJ1-5; 7 nucleotides match TRBD1. J lost 15 bases, V lost 2 bases, and 7 bases had no gene match. Germline CDR1 reads MNHNY; CDR2 reads SVGAGI (reference sequence). The CDR3 contains 12 residues.

The CDR3 DNA is TGTGCCAGCAGTGAAAGCCCCGGGAGCACAGATACGCAGTATTTT. This codes for CASSESPGSTDTQYF. The V and J genes are TRBV6-1 and TRBJ2-3; D is uncertain. Germline V lookup: CDR1 MNHNS, CDR2 SASEGT. The CDR3 runs 15 residues. V was pared by 2 bases and J by 0 bases, with 9 bases between.

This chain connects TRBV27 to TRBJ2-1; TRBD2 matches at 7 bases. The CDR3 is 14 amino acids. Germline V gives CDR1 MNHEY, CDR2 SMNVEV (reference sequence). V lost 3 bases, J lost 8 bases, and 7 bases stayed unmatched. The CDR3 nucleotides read TGTGCCAGCAGTTTTCGGGGGAGGGTGGATGAGCAGTTCTTC. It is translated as CASSFRGRVDEQFF.

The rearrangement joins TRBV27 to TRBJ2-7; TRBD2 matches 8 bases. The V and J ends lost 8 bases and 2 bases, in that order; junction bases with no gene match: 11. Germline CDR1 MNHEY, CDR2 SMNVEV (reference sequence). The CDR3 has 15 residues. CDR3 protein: CASSWREALAYEQYF. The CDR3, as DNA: TGTGCCAGCTCATGGCGGGAGGCCCTGGCCTACGAGCAGTACTTC.

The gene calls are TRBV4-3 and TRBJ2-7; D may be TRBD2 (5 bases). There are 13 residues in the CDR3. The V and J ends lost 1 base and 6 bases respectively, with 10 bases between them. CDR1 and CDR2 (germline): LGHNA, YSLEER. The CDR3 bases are TGCGCCAGCAGCCAAGGACGGGATTTCGAGCAGTACTTC. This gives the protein CASSQGRDFEQYF.

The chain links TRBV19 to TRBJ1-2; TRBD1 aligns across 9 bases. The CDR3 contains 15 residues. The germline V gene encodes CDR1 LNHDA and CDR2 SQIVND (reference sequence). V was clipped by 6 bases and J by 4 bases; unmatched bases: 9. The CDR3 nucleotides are TGTGCCAGTAGACGCGGACAGGGGCTTCCCTATGGCTACACCTTC. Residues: CASRRGQGLPYGYTF.

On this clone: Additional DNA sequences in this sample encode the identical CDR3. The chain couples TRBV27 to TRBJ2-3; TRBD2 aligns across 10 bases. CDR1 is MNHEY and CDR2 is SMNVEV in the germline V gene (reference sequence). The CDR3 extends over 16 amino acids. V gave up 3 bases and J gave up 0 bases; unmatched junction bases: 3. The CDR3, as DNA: TGTGCCAGCAGTTTTAGCGGGGGGACTAGCACAGATACGCAGTATTTT. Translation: CASSFSGGTSTDTQYF.

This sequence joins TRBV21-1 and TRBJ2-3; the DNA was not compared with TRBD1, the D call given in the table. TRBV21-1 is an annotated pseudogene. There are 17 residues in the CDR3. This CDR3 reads CASSRGKGGTSTDTQYF. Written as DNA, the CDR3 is TGTGCCAGCAGCAGGGGTAAAGGGGGCACTAGCACAGATACGCAGTATTTT.

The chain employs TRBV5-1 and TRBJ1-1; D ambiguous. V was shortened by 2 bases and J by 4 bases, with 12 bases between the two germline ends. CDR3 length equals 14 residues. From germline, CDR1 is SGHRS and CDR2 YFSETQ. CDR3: CASSFAGFGTEAFF. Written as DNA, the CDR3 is TGCGCCAGCAGCTTTGCGGGTTTCGGCACTGAAGCTTTCTTT.

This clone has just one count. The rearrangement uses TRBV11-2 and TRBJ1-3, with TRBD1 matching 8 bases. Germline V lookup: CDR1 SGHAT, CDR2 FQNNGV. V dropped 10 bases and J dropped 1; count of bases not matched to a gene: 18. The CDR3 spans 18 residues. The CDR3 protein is CAIRQGSNHLTSGNTIYF. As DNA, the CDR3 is TGTGCCATAAGACAGGGGTCCAACCACTTAACATCTGGAAACACCATATATTTT. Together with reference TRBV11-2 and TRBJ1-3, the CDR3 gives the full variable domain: EAGVAQSPRYKIIEKRQSVAFWCNPISGHATLYWYQQILGQGPKLLIQFQNNGVVDDSQLPKDRFSAERLKGVDSTLKIQPAKLEDSAVYLCAIRQGSNHLTSGNTIYFGEGSWLTVV.

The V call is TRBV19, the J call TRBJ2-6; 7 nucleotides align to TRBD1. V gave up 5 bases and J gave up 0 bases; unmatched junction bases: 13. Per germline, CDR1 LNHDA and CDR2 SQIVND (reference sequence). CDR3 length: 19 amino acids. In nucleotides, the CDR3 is TGTGCCAGTAGTCGTAAACAGGGGAAGCTTGGCTCTGGGGCCAACGTCCTGACTTTC. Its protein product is CASSRKQGKLGSGANVLTF.

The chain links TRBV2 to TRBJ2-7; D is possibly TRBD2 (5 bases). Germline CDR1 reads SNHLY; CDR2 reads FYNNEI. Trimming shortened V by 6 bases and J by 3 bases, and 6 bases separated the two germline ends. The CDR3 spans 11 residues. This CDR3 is CASRRVYEQYF. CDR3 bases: TGTGCCAGCAGGAGGGTCTACGAGCAGTACTTC.

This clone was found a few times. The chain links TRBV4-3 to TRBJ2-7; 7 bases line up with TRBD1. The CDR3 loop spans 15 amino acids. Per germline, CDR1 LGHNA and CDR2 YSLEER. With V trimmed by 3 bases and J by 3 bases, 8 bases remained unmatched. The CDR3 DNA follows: TGCGCCAGCAGCCAGGCCCGGGACAGCAACTACGAGCAGTACTTC. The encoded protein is CASSQARDSNYEQYF.

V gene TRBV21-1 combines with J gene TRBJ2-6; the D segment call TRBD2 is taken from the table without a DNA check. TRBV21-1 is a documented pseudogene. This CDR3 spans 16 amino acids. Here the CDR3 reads CASSLGGAPGANVLTF. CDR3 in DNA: TGTGCCAGCAGCCTAGGGGGGGCCCCGGGGGCCAACGTCCTGACTTTC.

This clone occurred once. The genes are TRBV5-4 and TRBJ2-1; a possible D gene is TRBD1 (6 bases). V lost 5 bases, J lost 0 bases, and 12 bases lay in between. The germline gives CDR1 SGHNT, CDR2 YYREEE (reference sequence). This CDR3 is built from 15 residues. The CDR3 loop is CASSITGSSYNEQFF. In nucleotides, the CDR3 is TGTGCCAGCAGTATAACAGGGAGCTCCTACAATGAGCAGTTCTTC.

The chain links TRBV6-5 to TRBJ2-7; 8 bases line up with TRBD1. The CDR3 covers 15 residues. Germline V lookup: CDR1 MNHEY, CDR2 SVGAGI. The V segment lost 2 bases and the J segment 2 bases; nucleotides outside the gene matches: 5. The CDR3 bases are TGTGCCAGCAGTTACGACGGGACAGGTCCCTACGAGCAGTACTTC. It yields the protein CASSYDGTGPYEQYF.

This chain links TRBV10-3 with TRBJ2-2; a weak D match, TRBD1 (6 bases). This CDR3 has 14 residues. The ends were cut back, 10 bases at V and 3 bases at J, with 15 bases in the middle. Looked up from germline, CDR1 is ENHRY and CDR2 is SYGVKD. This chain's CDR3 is CATRGHQDTGELFF. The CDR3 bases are TGTGCCACCAGGGGACACCAAGACACCGGGGAGCTGTTTTTT.

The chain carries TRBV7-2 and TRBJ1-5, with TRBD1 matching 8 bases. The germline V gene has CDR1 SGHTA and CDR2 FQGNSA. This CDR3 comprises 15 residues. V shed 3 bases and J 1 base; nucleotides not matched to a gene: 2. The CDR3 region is CASSFQGASNQPQHF. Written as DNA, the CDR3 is TGTGCCAGCAGCTTTCAGGGGGCCAGCAATCAGCCCCAGCATTTT.

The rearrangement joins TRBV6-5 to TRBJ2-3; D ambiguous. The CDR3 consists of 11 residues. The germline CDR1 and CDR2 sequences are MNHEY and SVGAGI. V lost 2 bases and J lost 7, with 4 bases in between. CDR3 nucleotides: TGTGCCAGCAGTTACGCGAATACGCAGTATTTT. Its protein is CASSYANTQYF.

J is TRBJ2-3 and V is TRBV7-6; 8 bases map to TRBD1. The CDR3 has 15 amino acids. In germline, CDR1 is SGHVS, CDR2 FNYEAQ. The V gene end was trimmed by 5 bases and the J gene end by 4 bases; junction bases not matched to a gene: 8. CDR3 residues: CASSPRDRFPDTQYF. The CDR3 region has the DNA TGTGCCAGCAGCCCCCGGGACAGGTTCCCAGATACGCAGTATTTT.

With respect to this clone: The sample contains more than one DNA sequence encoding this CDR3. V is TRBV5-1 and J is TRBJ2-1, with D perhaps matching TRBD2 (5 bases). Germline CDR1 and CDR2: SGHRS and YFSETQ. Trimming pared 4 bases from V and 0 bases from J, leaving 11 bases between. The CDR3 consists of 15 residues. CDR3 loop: CASSPAGNSYNEQFF. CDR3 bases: TGCGCCAGCAGCCCCGCGGGTAACTCCTACAATGAGCAGTTCTTC. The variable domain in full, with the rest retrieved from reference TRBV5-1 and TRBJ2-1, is KAGVTQTPRYLIKTRGQQVTLSCSPISGHRSVSWYQQTPGQGLQFLFEYFSETQRNKGNFPGRFSGRQFSNSRSEMNVSTLELGDSALYLCASSPAGNSYNEQFFGPGTRLTVL.

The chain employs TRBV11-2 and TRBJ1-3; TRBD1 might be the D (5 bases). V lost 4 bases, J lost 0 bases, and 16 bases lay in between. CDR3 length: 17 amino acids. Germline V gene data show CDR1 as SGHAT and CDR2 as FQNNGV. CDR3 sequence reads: CASSSRQRISSGNTIYF. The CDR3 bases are TGTGCCAGCAGCTCGAGACAGAGAATCAGCTCTGGAAACACCATATATTTT.

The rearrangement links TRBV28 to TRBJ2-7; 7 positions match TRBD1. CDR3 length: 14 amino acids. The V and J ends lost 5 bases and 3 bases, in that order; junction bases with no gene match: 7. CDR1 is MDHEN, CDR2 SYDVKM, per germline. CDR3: CASSGEGAYYEQYF. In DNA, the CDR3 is TGTGCCAGCAGTGGCGAGGGGGCCTACTACGAGCAGTACTTC.

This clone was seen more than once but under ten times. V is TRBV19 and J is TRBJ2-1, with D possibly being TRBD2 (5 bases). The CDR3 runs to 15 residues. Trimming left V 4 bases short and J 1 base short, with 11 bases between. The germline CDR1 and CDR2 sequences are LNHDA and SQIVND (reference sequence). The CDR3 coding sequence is TGTGCCAGTAGTAACCTAGCCTGGTCCTACAATGAGCAGTTCTTC. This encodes CASSNLAWSYNEQFF.

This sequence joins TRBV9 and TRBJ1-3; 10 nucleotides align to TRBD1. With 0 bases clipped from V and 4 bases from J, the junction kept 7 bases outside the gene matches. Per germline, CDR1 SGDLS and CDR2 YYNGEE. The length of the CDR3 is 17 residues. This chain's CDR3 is CASSVGNDRGPGNTIYF. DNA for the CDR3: TGTGCCAGCAGCGTAGGCAACGACAGGGGGCCAGGAAACACCATATATTTT. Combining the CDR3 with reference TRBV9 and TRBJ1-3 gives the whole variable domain DSGVTQTPKHLITATGQRVTLRCSPRSGDLSVYWYQQSLDQGLQFLIQYYNGEERAKGNILERFSAQQFPDLHSELNLSSLELGDSALYFCASSVGNDRGPGNTIYFGEGSWLTVV.